This T cell receptor beta chain was observed in a study of blood T cell repertoires in COVID-19 (dated by TCRdb to 2018 to 2020). For context, the study as a whole: Samples covering the acute and convalescent phases of COVID-19 were provided by collaborators in the United States, Italy and Spain. Where HLA class I and class II types were available, the types were taken from metadata supplied by the sample provider, not from assay-based typing. A freely available public database, intended as a resource for researchers studying the immune response to SARS-CoV-2, is where the repertoires were released. The material from the prospective study consisted of cDNA or gDNA derived from T cells, B-cell-depleted T cells, or PBMCs. The dataset comprised deeply sampled blood TCRbeta repertoires from subjects exposed to, actively infected with, or recovered from COVID-19. The samples were drawn from the first 160 participants of the ongoing ImmuneRACE study and from 950 to 1,500 subjects provided by 6 global collaborators. The sample metadata nearly always contained a de-identified subject ID, COVID-19 status, age in years and sex. Beyond this particular receptor, the publication reports: The quantity of clinical and demographic metadata differed by source and by participant and was supplied without curation.

Participants in the prospective study were enrolled through a virtual design, were aged 18 to 89 years, and lived in 24 United States geographic areas. In the prospective study, participants were assigned to cohorts based on the clinical history participants reported in a screening survey and a study questionnaire. In the prospective study, mobile phlebotomists collected whole blood, serum and a nasopharyngeal or oropharyngeal swab from each participant. Over a roughly two-month period, participants in the prospective study had the option of providing additional blood draws and questionnaires. Prospective study blood samples were shipped either frozen or at room temperature before DNA extraction. The immunoSEQ Assay, a bias-controlled multiplex PCR, was used to amplify TCRbeta CDR3 regions from genomic DNA. From the authors' description of their analysis: The number of nucleated cells in each sample was estimated by amplification of reference gene primers within the assay. Sequence reads were collapsed and filtered to measure the absolute abundance of every unique TCRbeta CDR3 rearrangement. Productive Simpson clonality was computed per sample as the square root of Simpson's diversity index over productive rearrangements. This is the immuneACCESS table as TCRdb keeps it, with only in-frame sequences that have V and J called. A part of the clones is gone; compared with another copy, unresolved V genes explain less than half, and the rest is unexplained. V, J and clone size reflect that table, while D and trimming were determined from the DNA. The sample table contains 200,000 or so clones; only one count was recorded for 86% of them. 3.5% to 4.5% of the sample is taken by the ten largest.

A word on this clone: It lacks a known antigen. No base qualities exist here, and no much larger clone lies one base off it.

Material: PBMCs or T cells enriched from blood (not recorded which). This sequence was found in a woman in her 40s with acute COVID-19.

DNA sequence: TGTGCCAGCAGCCCCAAGACTACAAGACATCCGGGGGAGCAGTTCTTC. Protein translation: CASSPKTTRHPGEQFF. The V and J genes are TRBV7-9 and TRBJ2-1, with a weak D call of TRBD2 (5 bases match). According to the germline V gene (reference sequence), CDR1 reads SEHNR and CDR2 reads FQNEAQ. Trimming removed 5 bases from V and 10 bases from J, leaving 24 bases between the germline ends. There are 16 amino acids in the CDR3, from cysteine to phenylalanine inclusive. The only DNA kept is the CDR3, 48 bases in frame from the first base.